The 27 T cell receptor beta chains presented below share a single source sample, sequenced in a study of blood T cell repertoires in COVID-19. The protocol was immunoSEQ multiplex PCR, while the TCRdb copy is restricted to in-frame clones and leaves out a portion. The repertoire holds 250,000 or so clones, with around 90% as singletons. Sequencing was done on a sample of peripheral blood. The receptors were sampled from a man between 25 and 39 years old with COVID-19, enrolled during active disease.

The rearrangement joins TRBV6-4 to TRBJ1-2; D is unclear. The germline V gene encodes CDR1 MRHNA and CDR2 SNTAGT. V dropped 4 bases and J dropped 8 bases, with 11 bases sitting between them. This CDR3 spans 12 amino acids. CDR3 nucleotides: TGTGCCAGCAGTGCTCCGGGAAGCGGCTACACCTTC. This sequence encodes CASSAPGSGYTF.

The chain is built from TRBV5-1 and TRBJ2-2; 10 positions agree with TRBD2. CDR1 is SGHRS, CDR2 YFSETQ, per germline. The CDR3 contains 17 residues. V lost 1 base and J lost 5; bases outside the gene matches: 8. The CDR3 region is CASSLSYPAGGTGELFF. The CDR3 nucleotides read TGCGCCAGCAGCTTGTCTTATCCAGCGGGGGGGACCGGGGAGCTGTTTTTT.

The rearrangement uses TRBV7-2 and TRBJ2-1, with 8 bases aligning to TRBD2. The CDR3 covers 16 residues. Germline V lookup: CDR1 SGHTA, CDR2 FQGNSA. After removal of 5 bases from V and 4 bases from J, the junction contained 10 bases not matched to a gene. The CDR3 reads CASSDNSGAPYNEQFF. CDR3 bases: TGTGCCAGCAGCGACAATAGCGGGGCCCCTTACAATGAGCAGTTCTTC.

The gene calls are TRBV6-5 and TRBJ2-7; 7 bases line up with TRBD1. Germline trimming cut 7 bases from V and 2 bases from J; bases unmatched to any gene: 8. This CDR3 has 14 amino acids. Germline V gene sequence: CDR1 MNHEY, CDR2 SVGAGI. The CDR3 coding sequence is TGTGCCAGCAACCCCGGGACAGAGACCTACGAGCAGTACTTC. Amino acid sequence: CASNPGTETYEQYF.

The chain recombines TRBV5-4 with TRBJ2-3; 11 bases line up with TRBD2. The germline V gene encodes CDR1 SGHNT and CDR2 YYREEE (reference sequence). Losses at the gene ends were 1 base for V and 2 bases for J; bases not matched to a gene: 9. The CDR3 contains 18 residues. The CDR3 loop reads CASSLPSGGIGDTDTQYF. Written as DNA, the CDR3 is TGTGCCAGCAGCTTGCCTAGCGGGGGGATCGGAGACACAGATACGCAGTATTTT.

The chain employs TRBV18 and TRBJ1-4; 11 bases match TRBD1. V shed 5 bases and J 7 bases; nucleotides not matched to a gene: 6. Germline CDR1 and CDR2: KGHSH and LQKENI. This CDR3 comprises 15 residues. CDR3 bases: TGTGCCAGCTCAGATGGACAGGGGGCAGGTGAAAAACTGTTTTTT. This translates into CASSDGQGAGEKLFF.

CDR3 nucleotides: TGCGCCAGCAGCTTCCGGGACACCCGAGGCTCTGGAAACACCATATATTTT. Its translation: CASSFRDTRGSGNTIYF. The chain recombines TRBV5-1 with TRBJ1-3; TRBD1 might be the D (6 bases). Trimming removed 2 bases from V and 0 bases from J, with 15 bases in between. This CDR3 spans 17 amino acids. Germline CDR1 SGHRS, CDR2 YFSETQ.

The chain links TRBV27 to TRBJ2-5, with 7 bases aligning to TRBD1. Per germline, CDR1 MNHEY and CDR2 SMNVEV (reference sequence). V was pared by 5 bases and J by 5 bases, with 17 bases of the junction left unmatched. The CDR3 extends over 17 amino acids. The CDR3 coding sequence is TGTGCCAGCAGTCCCATCCCAATTCAGGGGGAAGGGGAGACCCAGTACTTC. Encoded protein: CASSPIPIQGEGETQYF.

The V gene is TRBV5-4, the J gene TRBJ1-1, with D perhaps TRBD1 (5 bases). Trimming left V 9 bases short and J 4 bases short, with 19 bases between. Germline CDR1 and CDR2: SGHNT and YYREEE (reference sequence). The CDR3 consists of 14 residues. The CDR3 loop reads CATPLEGRGTEAFF. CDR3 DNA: TGTGCCACCCCTCTAGAAGGGAGGGGCACTGAAGCTTTCTTT.

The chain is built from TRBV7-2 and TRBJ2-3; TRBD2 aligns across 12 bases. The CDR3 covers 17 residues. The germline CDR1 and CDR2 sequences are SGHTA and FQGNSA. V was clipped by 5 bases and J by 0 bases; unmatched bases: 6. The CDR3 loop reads CASSPGLAGSSTDTQYF. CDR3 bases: TGTGCCAGCAGCCCAGGACTAGCGGGGTCTAGCACAGATACGCAGTATTTT.

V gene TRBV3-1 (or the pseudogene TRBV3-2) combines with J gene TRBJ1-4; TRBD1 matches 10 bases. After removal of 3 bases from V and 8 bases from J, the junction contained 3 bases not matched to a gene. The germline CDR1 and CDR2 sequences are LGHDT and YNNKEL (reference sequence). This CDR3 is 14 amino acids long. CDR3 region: CASSQTGGKEKLFF. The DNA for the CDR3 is TGTGCCAGCAGCCAGACAGGGGGCAAGGAAAAACTGTTTTTT.

CDR3 protein: CARRQGVSTGELFF. CDR3 coding DNA: TGTGCCCGCCGACAGGGGGTGTCCACCGGGGAGCTGTTTTTT. V and J are TRBV30 and TRBJ2-2, with TRBD1 identical over 9 bases. Germline V gene lookup returns CDR1 GTSNPN and CDR2 SVGIG (reference sequence). This CDR3 spans 14 amino acids. Unmatched junction bases numbered 8, after V lost 8 bases and J lost 4 bases.

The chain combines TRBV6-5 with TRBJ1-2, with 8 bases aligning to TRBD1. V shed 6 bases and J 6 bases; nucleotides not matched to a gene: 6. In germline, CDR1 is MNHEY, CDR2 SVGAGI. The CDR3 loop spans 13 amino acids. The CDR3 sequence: CASRGGQGHGYTF. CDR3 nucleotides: TGTGCCAGCAGGGGAGGACAGGGCCATGGCTACACCTTC.

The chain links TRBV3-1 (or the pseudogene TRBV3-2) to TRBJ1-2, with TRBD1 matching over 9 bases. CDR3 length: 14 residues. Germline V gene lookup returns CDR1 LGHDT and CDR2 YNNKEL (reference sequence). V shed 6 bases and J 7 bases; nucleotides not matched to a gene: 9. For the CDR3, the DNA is TGTGCCAGCAGTCCCACAGGGGGCGCGGCTGGCTACACCTTC. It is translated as CASSPTGGAAGYTF.

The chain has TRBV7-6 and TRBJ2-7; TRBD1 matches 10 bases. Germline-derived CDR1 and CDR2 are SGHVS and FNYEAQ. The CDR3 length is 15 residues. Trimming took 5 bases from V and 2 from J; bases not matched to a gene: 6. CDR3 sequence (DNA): TGTGCCAGCAGCCCCGGGACAGGGGCCACCTACGAGCAGTACTTC. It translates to CASSPGTGATYEQYF.

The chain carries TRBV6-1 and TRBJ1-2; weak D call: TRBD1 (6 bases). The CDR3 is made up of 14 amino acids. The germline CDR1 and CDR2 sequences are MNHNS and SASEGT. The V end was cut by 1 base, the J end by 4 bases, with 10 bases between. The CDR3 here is CASSEDGTLYGYTF. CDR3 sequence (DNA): TGTGCCAGCAGTGAAGACGGGACACTCTATGGCTACACCTTC.

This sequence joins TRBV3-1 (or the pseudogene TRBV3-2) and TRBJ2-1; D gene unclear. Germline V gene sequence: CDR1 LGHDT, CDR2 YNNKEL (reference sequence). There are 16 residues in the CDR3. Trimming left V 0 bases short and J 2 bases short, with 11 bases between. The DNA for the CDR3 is TGTGCCAGCAGCCAAGAGGCCAGAAGTCCCTACAATGAGCAGTTCTTC. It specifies CASSQEARSPYNEQFF.

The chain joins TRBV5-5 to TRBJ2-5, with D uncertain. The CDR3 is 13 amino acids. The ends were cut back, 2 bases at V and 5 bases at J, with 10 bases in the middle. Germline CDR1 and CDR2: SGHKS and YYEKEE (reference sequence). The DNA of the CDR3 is TGTGCCAGCAGCTTTTACCCCAGGGAGACCCAGTACTTC. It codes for CASSFYPRETQYF.

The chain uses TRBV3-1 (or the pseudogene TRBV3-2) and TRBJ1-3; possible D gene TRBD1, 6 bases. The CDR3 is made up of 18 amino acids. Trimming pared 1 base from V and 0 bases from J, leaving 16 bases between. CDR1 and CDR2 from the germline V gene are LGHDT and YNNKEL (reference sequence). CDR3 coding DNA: TGTGCCAGCAGCCAAGGGTCCCGGACAGTAAACTCTGGAAACACCATATATTTT. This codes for CASSQGSRTVNSGNTIYF.

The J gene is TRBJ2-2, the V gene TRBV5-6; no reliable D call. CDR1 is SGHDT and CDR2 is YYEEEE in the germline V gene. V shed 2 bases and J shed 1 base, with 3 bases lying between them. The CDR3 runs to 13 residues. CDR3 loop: CASSFRNTGELFF. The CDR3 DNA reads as TGTGCCAGCAGCTTTCGGAACACCGGGGAGCTGTTTTTT.

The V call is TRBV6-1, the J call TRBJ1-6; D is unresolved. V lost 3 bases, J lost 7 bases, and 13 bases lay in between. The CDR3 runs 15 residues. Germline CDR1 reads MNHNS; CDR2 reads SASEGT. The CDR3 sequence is CASSDTVPRNSPLHF. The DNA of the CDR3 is TGTGCCAGCAGTGACACGGTCCCTCGGAATTCACCCCTCCACTTT.

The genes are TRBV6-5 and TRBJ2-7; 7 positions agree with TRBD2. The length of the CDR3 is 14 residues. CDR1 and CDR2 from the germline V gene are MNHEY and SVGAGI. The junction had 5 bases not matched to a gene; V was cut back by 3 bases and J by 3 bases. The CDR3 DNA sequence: TGTGCCAGCAGTTATACTAGCGCAAACTACGAGCAGTACTTC. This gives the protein CASSYTSANYEQYF.

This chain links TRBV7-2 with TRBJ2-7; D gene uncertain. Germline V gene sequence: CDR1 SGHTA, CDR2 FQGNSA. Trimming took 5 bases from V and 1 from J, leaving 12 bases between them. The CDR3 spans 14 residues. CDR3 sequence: CASSLTYVSYEQYF. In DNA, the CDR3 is TGTGCCAGCAGCCTAACCTACGTTTCCTACGAGCAGTACTTC.

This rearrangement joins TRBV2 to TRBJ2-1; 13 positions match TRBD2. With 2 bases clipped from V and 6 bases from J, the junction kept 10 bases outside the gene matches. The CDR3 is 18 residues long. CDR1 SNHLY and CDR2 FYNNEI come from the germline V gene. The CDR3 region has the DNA TGTGCCAGCAGTGAACCTCTTCTAACTAGCGGGGGGGGCAATGAGCAGTTCTTC. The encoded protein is CASSEPLLTSGGGNEQFF.

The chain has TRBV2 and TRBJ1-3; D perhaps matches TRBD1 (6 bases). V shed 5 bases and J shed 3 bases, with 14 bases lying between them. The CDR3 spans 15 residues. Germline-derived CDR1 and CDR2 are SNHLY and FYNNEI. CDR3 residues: CASSRDGGRGNTIYF. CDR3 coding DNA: TGTGCCAGCAGTAGGGACGGGGGGCGTGGAAACACCATATATTTT.

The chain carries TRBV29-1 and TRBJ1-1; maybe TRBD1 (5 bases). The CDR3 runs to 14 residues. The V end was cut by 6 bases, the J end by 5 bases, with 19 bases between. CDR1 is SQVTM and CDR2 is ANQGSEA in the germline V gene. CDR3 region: CSVVGRRGVTEAFF. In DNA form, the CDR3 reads TGCAGCGTGGTGGGTCGCCGGGGGGTGACTGAAGCTTTCTTT.

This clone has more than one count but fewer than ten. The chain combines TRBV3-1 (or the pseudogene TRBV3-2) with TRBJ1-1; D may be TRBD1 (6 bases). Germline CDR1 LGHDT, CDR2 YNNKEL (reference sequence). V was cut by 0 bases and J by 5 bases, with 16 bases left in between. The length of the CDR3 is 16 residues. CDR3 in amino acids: CASSQDPQGRRTEAFF. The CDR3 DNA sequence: TGTGCCAGCAGCCAAGATCCCCAGGGGCGCCGGACTGAAGCTTTCTTT.